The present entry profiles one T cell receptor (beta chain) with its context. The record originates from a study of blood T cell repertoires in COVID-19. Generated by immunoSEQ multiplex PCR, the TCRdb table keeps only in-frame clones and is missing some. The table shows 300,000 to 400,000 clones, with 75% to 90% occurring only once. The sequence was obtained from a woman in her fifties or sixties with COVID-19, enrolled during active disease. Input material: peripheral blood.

The CDR3 DNA follows: TGTGCCAGCAGCCAAGAATCGGACAGGGACCACGAGCAGTACTTC. Protein sequence: CASSQESDRDHEQYF. This chain joins TRBV4-2 and TRBJ2-7, with 8 bases fitting TRBD1. The V and J ends lost 0 bases and 5 bases, in that order; junction bases with no gene match: 6. Looked up from germline, CDR1 is LGHNA and CDR2 is YNFKEQ. This CDR3 comprises 15 residues.